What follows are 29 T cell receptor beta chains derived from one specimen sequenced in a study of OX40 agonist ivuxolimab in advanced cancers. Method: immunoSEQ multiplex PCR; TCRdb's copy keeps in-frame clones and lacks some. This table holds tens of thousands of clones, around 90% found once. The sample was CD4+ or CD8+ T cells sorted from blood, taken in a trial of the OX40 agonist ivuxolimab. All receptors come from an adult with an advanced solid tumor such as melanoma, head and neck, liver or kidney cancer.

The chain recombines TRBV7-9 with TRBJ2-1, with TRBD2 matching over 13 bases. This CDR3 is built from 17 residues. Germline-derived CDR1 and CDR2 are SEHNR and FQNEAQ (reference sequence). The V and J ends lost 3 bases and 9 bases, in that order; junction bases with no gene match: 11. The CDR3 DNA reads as TGTGCCAGCAGCTTCGAGGAGGGACTAGCGGGATATCTTGAGCAGTTCTTC. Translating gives CASSFEEGLAGYLEQFF.

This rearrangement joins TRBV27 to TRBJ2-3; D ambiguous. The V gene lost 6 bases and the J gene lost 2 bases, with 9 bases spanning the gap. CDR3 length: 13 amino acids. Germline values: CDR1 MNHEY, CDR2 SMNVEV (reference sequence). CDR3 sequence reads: CASSSVNTDTQYF. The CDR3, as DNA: TGTGCCAGCAGCTCAGTGAACACAGATACGCAGTATTTT.

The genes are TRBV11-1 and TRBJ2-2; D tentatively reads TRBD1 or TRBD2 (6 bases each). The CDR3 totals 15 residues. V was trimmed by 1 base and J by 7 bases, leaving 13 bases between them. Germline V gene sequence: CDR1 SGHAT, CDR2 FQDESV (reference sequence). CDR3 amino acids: CASSLEGGASGELFF. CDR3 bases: TGTGCCAGCAGCTTAGAGGGGGGAGCGAGCGGGGAGCTGTTTTTT.

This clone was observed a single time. The chain's CDR3 is CASSPGGNYEQYF. CDR3 nucleotides: TGTGCCAGCTCTCCCGGGGGGAACTACGAGCAGTACTTC. This chain links TRBV18 with TRBJ2-7; 7 bases align to TRBD2. The CDR3 has 13 amino acids. The germline V gene encodes CDR1 KGHSH and CDR2 LQKENI. V shed 6 bases and J 3 bases; nucleotides not matched to a gene: 5.

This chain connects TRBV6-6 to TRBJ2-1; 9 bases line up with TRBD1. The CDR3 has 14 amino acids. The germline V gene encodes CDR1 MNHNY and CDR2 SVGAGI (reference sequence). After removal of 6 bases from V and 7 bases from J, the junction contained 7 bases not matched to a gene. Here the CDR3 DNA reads TGTGCCAGCAGCCCCGGGACAGGGAGGAATGAGCAGTTCTTC. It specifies CASSPGTGRNEQFF.

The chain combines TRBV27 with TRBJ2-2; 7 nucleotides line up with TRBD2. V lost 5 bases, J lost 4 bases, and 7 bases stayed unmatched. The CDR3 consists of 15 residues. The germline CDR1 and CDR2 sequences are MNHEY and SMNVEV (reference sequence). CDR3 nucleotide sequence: TGTGCCAGCAGTGCCCCTAGCGGACCCACCGGGGAGCTGTTTTTT. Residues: CASSAPSGPTGELFF.

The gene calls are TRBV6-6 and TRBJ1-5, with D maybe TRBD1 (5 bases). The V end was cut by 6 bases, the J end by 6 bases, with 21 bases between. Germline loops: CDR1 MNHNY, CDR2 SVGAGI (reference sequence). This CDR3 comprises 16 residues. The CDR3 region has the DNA TGTGCCAGCAGCCCCGCATATCTAGGGGTAGTTCAGCCCCAGCATTTT. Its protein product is CASSPAYLGVVQPQHF.

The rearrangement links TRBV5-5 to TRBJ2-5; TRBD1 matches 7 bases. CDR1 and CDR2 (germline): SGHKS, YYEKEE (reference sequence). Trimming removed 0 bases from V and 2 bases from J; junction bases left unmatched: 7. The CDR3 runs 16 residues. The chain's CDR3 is CASSLVLAGGQETQYF. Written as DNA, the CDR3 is TGTGCCAGCAGCTTGGTACTGGCAGGGGGACAAGAGACCCAGTACTTC.

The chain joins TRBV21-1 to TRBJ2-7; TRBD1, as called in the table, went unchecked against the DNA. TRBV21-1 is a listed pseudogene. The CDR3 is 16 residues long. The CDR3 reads CASSEDWTVLSYEQYF. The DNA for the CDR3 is TGTGCCAGCAGCGAAGATTGGACAGTCTTATCCTACGAGCAGTACTTC.

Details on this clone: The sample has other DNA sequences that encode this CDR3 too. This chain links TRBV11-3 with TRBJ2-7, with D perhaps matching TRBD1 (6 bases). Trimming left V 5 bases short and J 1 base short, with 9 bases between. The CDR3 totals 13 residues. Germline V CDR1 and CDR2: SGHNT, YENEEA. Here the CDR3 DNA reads TGTGCCAGCAGCCCCGGACAGTCCTACGAGCAGTACTTC. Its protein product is CASSPGQSYEQYF. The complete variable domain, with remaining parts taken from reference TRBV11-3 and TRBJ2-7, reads EAGVVQSPRYKIIEKKQPVAFWCNPISGHNTLYWYLQNLGQGPELLIRYENEEAVDDSQLPKDRFSAERLKGVDSTLKIQPAELGDSAVYLCASSPGQSYEQYFGPGTRLTVT.

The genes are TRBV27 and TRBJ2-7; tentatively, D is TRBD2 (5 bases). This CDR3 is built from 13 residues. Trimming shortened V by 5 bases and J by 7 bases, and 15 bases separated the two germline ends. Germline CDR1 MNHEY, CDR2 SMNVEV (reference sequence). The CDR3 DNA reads TGTGCCAGCAGTATCCCACCCTCGGGGGAGCAGTACTTC. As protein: CASSIPPSGEQYF.

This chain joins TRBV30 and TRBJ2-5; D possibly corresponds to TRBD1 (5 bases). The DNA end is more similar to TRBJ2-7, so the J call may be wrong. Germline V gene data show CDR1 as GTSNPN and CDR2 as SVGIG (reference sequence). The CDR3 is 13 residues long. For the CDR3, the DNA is TGTGCCTGGAGTGGGACACCACTTTACGAGCAGTACTTC. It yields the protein CAWSGTPLYEQYF.

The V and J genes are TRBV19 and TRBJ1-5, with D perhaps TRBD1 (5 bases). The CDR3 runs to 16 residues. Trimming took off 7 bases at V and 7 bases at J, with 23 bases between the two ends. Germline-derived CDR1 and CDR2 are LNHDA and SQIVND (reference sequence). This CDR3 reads CASTLNMGQGGQPQHF. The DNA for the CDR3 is TGTGCCAGTACCCTCAACATGGGGCAGGGCGGGCAGCCCCAGCATTTT.

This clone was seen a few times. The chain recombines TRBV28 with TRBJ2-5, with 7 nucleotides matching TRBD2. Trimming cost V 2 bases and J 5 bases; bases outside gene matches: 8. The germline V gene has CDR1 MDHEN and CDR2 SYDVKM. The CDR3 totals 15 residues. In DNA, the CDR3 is TGTGCCAGCAGTTTAGCGGGAGCTTCGGGGGAGACCCAGTACTTC. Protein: CASSLAGASGETQYF. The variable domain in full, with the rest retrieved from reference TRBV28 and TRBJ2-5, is DVKVTQSSRYLVKRTGEKVFLECVQDMDHENMFWYRQDPGLGLRLIYFSYDVKMKEKGDIPEGYSVSREKKERFSLILESASTNQTSMYLCASSLAGASGETQYFGPGTRLLVL.

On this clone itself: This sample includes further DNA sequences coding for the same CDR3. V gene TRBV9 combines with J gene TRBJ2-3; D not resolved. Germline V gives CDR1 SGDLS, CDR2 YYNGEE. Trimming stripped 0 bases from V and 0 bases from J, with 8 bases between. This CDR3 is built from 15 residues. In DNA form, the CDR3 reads TGTGCCAGCAGCGTAGTCTCTTCTAGCACAGATACGCAGTATTTT. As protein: CASSVVSSSTDTQYF.

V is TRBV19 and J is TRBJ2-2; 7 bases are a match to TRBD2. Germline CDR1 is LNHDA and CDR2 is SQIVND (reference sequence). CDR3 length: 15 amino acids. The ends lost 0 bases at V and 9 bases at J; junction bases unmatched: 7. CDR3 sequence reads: CASSIDPLTSRELFF. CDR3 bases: TGTGCCAGTAGTATAGACCCCTTGACTAGCAGGGAGCTGTTTTTT.

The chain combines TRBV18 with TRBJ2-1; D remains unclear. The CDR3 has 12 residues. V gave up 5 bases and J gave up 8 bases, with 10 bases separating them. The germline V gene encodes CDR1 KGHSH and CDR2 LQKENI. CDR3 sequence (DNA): TGTGCCAGCTCATCAGATAGGGATGAGCAGTTCTTC. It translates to CASSSDRDEQFF.

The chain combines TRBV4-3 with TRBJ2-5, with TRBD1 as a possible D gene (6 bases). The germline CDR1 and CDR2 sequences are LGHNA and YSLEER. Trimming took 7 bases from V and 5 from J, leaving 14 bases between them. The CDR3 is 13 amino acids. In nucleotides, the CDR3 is TGCGCCAGCATTCCACAGGGTGGGGAGACCCAGTACTTC. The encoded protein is CASIPQGGETQYF.

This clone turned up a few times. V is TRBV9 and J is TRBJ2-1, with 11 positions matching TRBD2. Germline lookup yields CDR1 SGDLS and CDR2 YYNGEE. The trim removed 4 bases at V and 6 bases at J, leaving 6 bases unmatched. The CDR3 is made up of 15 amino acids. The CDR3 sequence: CASSRLAGQGNEQFF. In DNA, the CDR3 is TGTGCCAGCAGCAGACTAGCGGGACAAGGCAATGAGCAGTTCTTC.

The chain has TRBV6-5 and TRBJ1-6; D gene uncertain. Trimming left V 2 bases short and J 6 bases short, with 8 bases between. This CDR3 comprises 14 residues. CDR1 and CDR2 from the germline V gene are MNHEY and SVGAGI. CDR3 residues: CASSYRVSNSPLHF. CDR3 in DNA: TGTGCCAGCAGTTACCGCGTCAGTAATTCACCCCTCCACTTT.

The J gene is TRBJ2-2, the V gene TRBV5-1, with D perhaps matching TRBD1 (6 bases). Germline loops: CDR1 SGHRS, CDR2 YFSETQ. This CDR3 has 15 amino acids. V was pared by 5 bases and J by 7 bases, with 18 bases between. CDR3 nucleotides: TGCGCCAGCAGTCCCGCTACAGGGATGGTCGGGGAGCTGTTTTTT. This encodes CASSPATGMVGELFF.

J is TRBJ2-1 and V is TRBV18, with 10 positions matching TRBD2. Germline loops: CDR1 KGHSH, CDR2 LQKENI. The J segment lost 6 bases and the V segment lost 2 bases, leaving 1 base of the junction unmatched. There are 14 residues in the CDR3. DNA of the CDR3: TGTGCCAGCTCACCAGGACTAGCGGCCAATGAGCAGTTCTTC. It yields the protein CASSPGLAANEQFF.

This CDR3 is CASSLSTAYGYTF. Written as DNA, the CDR3 is TGTGCCAGCAGTTTATCGACAGCCTATGGCTACACCTTC. The genes are TRBV28 and TRBJ1-2, with D maybe TRBD1 (5 bases). V gave up 1 base and J gave up 4 bases, with 7 bases separating them. Looked up from germline, CDR1 is MDHEN and CDR2 is SYDVKM. CDR3 size: 13 residues.

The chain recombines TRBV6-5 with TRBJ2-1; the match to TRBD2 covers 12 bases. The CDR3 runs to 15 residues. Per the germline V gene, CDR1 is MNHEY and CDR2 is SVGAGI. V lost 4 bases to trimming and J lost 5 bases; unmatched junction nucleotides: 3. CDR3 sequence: CASSSTSGRNNEQFF. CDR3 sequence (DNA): TGTGCCAGCAGTTCGACTAGCGGGAGAAACAATGAGCAGTTCTTC.

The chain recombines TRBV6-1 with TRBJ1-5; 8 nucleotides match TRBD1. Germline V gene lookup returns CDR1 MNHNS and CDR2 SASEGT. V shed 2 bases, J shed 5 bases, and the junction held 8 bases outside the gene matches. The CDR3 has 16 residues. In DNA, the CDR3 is TGTGCCAGCAGTGAAAAGGGGGCCAGGGGGCATCAGCCCCAGCATTTT. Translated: CASSEKGARGHQPQHF.

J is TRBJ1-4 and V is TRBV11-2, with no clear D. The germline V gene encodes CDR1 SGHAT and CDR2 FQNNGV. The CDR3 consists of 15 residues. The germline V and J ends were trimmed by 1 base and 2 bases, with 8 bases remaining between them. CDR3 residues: CASSLVRGTNEKLFF. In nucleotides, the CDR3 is TGTGCCAGCAGCTTAGTAAGAGGGACTAATGAAAAACTGTTTTTT.

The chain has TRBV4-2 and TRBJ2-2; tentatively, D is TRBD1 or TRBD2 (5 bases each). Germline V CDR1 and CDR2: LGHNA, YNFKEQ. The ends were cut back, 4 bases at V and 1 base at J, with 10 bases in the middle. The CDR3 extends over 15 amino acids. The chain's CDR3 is CASSLGTVNTGELFF. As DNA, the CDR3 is TGTGCCAGCAGCCTGGGGACCGTGAACACCGGGGAGCTGTTTTTT.

The CDR3 reads CASSFRSPGQGFYEQYF. The CDR3 bases are TGTGCCAGCAGCTTCCGTTCCCCGGGACAGGGGTTCTACGAGCAGTACTTC. The chain couples TRBV7-8 to TRBJ2-7; TRBD1 agrees at 10 bases. The CDR3 length is 17 residues. Looked up from germline, CDR1 is SGHVS and CDR2 is FQNEAQ. Trimming removed 3 bases from V and 3 bases from J; junction bases left unmatched: 11.

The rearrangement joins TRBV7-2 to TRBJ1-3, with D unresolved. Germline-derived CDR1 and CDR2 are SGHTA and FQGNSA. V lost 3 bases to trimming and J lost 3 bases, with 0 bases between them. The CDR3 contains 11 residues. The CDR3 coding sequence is TGTGCCAGCAGCTTTGGAAACACCATATATTTT. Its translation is CASSFGNTIYF.